The 15 T cell receptor beta chains listed next were all sequenced from one sample in a study of OX40 agonist ivuxolimab in advanced cancers. The assay was immunoSEQ multiplex PCR, and TCRdb's table has in-frame clones only and misses some. This repertoire shows about 69,000 clones, 85% to 90% found once; its top ten account for approximately 6.1%. Sequencing was performed on CD4+ or CD8+ T cells sorted from blood, taken in a trial of the OX40 agonist ivuxolimab. Receptors originate from an adult with an advanced solid tumor such as melanoma, head and neck, liver or kidney cancer.

The CDR3: CSAWLAFGNTIYF. The CDR3 region has the DNA TGCAGCGCCTGGTTAGCCTTTGGAAACACCATATATTTT. This sequence joins TRBV29-1 and TRBJ1-3; unclear D gene. CDR1 SQVTM and CDR2 ANQGSEA come from the germline V gene. Deletions cut 7 bases from V and 3 bases from J, with 13 bases between. The CDR3 consists of 13 residues.

Here the CDR3 reads CASSFGGGYNEQFF. As DNA, the CDR3 is TGTGCCAGCAGTTTTGGGGGAGGCTACAATGAGCAGTTCTTC. The rearrangement links TRBV27 to TRBJ2-1, with a possible D match to TRBD2 (6 bases). The germline V gene has CDR1 MNHEY and CDR2 SMNVEV (reference sequence). The V and J ends lost 3 bases and 3 bases respectively, with 9 bases between them. This CDR3 is 14 amino acids long.

The chain carries TRBV7-2 and TRBJ1-2; weak D call: TRBD1 (6 bases). Germline CDR1 is SGHTA and CDR2 is FQGNSA. V was clipped by 3 bases and J by 4 bases, with 18 bases between them. This CDR3 has 16 residues. The CDR3 bases are TGTGCCAGCAGCTTGTGGGGCCCCGGGGGGCCCTATGGCTACACCTTC. Translated, it gives CASSLWGPGGPYGYTF. Looking up the rest from reference TRBV7-2 and TRBJ1-2 gives the full variable domain: GAGVSQSPSNKVTEKGKDVELRCDPISGHTALYWYRQSLGQGLEFLIYFQGNSAPDKSGLPSDRFSAERTGGSVSTLTIQRTQQEDSAVYLCASSLWGPGGPYGYTFGSGTRLTVV.

The chain carries TRBV19 and TRBJ2-7, with D possibly TRBD1 on 5 matching bases. The CDR3 has 14 amino acids. Germline V gene data show CDR1 as LNHDA and CDR2 as SQIVND (reference sequence). The V end was cut by 4 bases, the J end by 0 bases, with 10 bases between. The CDR3 spells CASSNSGYSYEQYF. CDR3 in DNA: TGTGCCAGTAGTAATTCAGGGTACTCCTACGAGCAGTACTTC. The full variable domain, its missing parts supplied by reference TRBV19 and TRBJ2-7, is DGGITQSPKYLFRKEGQNVTLSCEQNLNHDAMYWYRQDPGQGLRLIYYSQIVNDFQKGDIAEGYSVSREKKESFPLTVTSAQKNPTAFYLCASSNSGYSYEQYFGPGTRLTVT.

V is TRBV4-1 and J is TRBJ2-7; 8 positions agree with TRBD1. V lost 2 bases to trimming and J lost 2 bases; unmatched junction nucleotides: 2. The CDR3 consists of 14 residues. CDR1 and CDR2 from the germline V gene are MGHRA and YSYEKL. The CDR3 coding sequence is TGCGCCAGCAGCCAACTACAGGGGGCCTACGAGCAGTACTTC. This translates into CASSQLQGAYEQYF.

This chain connects TRBV25-1 to TRBJ1-3; D is unresolved. V was cut by 2 bases and J by 0 bases, with 5 bases left in between. The CDR3 is 14 residues long. CDR1 and CDR2 from the germline V gene are MGHDK and SYGVNS. The CDR3 is CASSEMNSGNTIYF. The CDR3 DNA is TGTGCCAGCAGTGAAATGAACTCTGGAAACACCATATATTTT.

The V and J genes are TRBV10-3 and TRBJ1-5; TRBD1 might be the D (6 bases). Germline V gene lookup returns CDR1 ENHRY and CDR2 SYGVKD. Trimming took 11 bases from V and 0 from J, leaving 11 bases between them. The CDR3 is made up of 13 amino acids. The CDR3 nucleotides are TGTGCCGTGGGGGGCAATAGCAATCAGCCCCAGCATTTT. It codes for CAVGGNSNQPQHF.

This clone was seen only once. The chain employs TRBV6-6 and TRBJ1-6; a weak D match, TRBD1 (5 bases). Per germline, CDR1 MNHNY and CDR2 SVGAGI (reference sequence). V lost 6 bases and J 11 bases, leaving 14 bases between the germline ends. The CDR3 has 13 residues. In DNA form, the CDR3 reads TGTGCCAGCAGCAGCCTTTGGGGGGCACCCCTCCACTTT. Protein product: CASSSLWGAPLHF.

This clone was detected a few times. This rearrangement joins TRBV10-3 to TRBJ2-5, with D tentatively TRBD2 (7 bases). Germline loops: CDR1 ENHRY, CDR2 SYGVKD. V was trimmed by 2 bases and J by 4 bases, leaving 14 bases between them. The CDR3 has 15 residues. CDR3 coding DNA: TGTGCCATCAGTGAGAGGGGGGGAGAGGGAGAGACCCAGTACTTC. This sequence encodes CAISERGGEGETQYF.

The chain combines TRBV7-2 with TRBJ1-3; tentatively, D is TRBD1 (6 bases). Germline CDR1 and CDR2: SGHTA and FQGNSA. V was shortened by 8 bases and J by 4 bases, with 9 bases between the two germline ends. This CDR3 is 12 amino acids long. DNA for the CDR3: TGTGCCAGCCGAGACAGGGGAAACACCATATATTTT. Amino acids: CASRDRGNTIYF.

This chain links TRBV5-5 with TRBJ2-7, with TRBD1 identical over 10 bases. The V gene's germline CDR1 is SGHKS and CDR2 YYEKEE (reference sequence). Losses at the gene ends were 2 bases for V and 3 bases for J; bases not matched to a gene: 2. The CDR3 runs to 14 residues. The chain's CDR3 is CASSFGTGDYEQYF. CDR3 DNA sequence: TGTGCCAGCAGCTTCGGGACAGGGGACTACGAGCAGTACTTC.

The rearrangement links TRBV18 to TRBJ2-1; 8 bases align to TRBD1. The CDR3 is made up of 17 amino acids. V lost 0 bases to trimming and J lost 5 bases; unmatched junction nucleotides: 9. In germline, CDR1 is KGHSH, CDR2 LQKENI. The CDR3 DNA reads TGTGCCAGCTCACCACCGGCAGGGGGCCGTGGAAACAATGAGCAGTTCTTC. Its translation is CASSPPAGGRGNNEQFF. Drawing the rest from reference TRBV18 and TRBJ2-1, the complete variable domain is NAGVMQNPRHLVRRRGQEARLRCSPMKGHSHVYWYRQLPEEGLKFMVYLQKENIIDESGMPKERFSAEFPKEGPSILRIQQVVRGDSAAYFCASSPPAGGRGNNEQFFGPGTRLTVL.

The rearrangement joins TRBV7-6 to TRBJ2-6, with D perhaps TRBD1 (5 bases). CDR3 length equals 14 residues. Germline lookup yields CDR1 SGHVS and CDR2 FNYEAQ. V was cut by 5 bases and J by 4 bases, with 9 bases left in between. The CDR3 here is CASSARQGANVLTF. The CDR3 coding sequence is TGTGCCAGCAGCGCCCGACAGGGGGCCAACGTCCTGACTTTC.

This clone was recorded only once. The rearrangement uses TRBV5-1 and TRBJ1-2; D might be TRBD1 (5 bases). This CDR3 is 13 amino acids long. Germline lookup yields CDR1 SGHRS and CDR2 YFSETQ. Trimming removed 2 bases from V and 5 bases from J, with 10 bases in between. The CDR3 protein is CASSFQGYYGYTF. In nucleotides, the CDR3 is TGCGCCAGCAGCTTTCAGGGTTATTATGGCTACACCTTC.

This sequence joins TRBV5-4 and TRBJ1-3; no firm D call. Looked up from germline, CDR1 is SGHNT and CDR2 is YYREEE (reference sequence). This CDR3 is 17 amino acids long. V gave up 0 bases and J gave up 0 bases, with 13 bases separating them. The CDR3 nucleotides read TGTGCCAGCAGCTTGGCCGACACTCATTACTCTGGAAACACCATATATTTT. This codes for CASSLADTHYSGNTIYF.